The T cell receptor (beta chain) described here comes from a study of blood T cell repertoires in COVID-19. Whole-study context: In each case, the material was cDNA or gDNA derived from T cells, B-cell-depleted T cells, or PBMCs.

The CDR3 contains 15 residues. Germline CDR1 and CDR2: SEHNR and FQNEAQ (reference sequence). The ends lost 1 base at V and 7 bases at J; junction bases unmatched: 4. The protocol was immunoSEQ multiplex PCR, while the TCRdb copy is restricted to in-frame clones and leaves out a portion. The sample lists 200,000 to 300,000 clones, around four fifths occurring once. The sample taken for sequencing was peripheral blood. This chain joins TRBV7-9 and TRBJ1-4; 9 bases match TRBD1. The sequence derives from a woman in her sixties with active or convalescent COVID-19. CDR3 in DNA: TGTGCCAGCAGCTTAGAAGGGACAGGGTTTGAAAAACTGTTTTTT. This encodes CASSLEGTGFEKLFF.